The 12 T cell receptor beta chains given below trace back to one sample, sequenced in a study of CD8 T cells in Susac syndrome. After extraction with the RNeasy kit, roughly 0.45 to 1 ug of the RNA was reverse transcribed using random hexamers. From the immunoSEQ multiplex PCR reads, TCRdb called clonotypes with MiXCR, one entry per CDR3 protein. The repertoire consists of 210,000 or so distinct CDR3 sequences, with around 93% occurring once and the leading ten covering approximately 0.15%. Sequencing was performed on CD4+ T cells from PBMCs. The receptors come from a human donor with Susac syndrome.

This chain connects TRBV27 to TRBJ2-7; a weak D match, TRBD1 (6 bases). V was shortened by 5 bases and J by 3 bases, with 11 bases between the two germline ends. Germline values: CDR1 MNHEY, CDR2 SMNVEV (reference sequence). The CDR3 sequence is 13 residues long. CDR3 in amino acids: CASSNLQGYEQYF. CDR3 DNA: TGTGCCAGCAGTAATCTACAGGGCTACGAGCAGTACTTC.

The chain links TRBV4-3 to TRBJ2-1; D call uncertain. Between the trimmed V and J ends, which lost 4 bases and 2 bases, there was a span of 12 bases. CDR3 length: 15 residues. Germline CDR1 LGHNA, CDR2 YSLEER. CDR3 coding DNA: TGCGCCAGCAGCCGAAGCACGGAAACCTACAATGAGCAGTTCTTC. This translates into CASSRSTETYNEQFF.

The rearrangement joins TRBV19 to TRBJ2-7; maybe TRBD1 (6 bases). V lost 6 bases to trimming and J lost 1 base, with 13 bases between them. This CDR3 comprises 14 residues. Germline V gene sequence: CDR1 LNHDA, CDR2 SQIVND (reference sequence). The CDR3 nucleotides are TGTGCCAGTAGCGGAGGACAGTATTCCTACGAGCAGTACTTC. Protein: CASSGGQYSYEQYF.

The V call is TRBV5-1, the J call TRBJ1-1; TRBD1 is a possible D gene (5 bases). Deletions cut 0 bases from V and 0 bases from J, with 15 bases between. This CDR3 has 17 amino acids. The germline V gene has CDR1 SGHRS and CDR2 YFSETQ. The CDR3 region has the DNA TGCGCCAGCAGCTTGGATCCAGGGAGCATCATGAACACTGAAGCTTTCTTT. It encodes CASSLDPGSIMNTEAFF.

J is TRBJ2-1 and V is TRBV20-1, with 9 bases identical to TRBD2. This CDR3 is 14 amino acids long. Germline loops: CDR1 DFQATT, CDR2 SNEGSKA (reference sequence). Trimming at V came to 5 bases and at J to 3 bases, leaving 5 bases not matched to a gene. Written as DNA, the CDR3 is TGCAGTGCTCAGAGCGGGGGGCGCTACAATGAGCAGTTCTTC. Translated, it gives CSAQSGGRYNEQFF.

The gene calls are TRBV20-1 and TRBJ1-1; D gene ambiguous. V lost 2 bases to trimming and J lost 3 bases, with 10 bases between them. CDR3 length: 13 residues. Looked up from germline, CDR1 is DFQATT and CDR2 is SNEGSKA (reference sequence). CDR3 loop: CSARTELDTEAFF. As DNA, the CDR3 is TGCAGTGCTAGAACGGAATTGGACACTGAAGCTTTCTTT.

This clonotype was counted only a few times. The chain couples TRBV7-2 to TRBJ2-1; TRBD1 or TRBD2 may be the D gene (6 bases each). Trimming took 0 bases from V and 3 from J, leaving 9 bases between them. Germline-derived CDR1 and CDR2 are SGHTA and FQGNSA. The length of the CDR3 is 15 residues. The CDR3, as DNA: TGTGCCAGCAGCTTAGCGGGGGGCATCTACAATGAGCAGTTCTTC. Protein: CASSLAGGIYNEQFF.

V and J are TRBV28 and TRBJ1-1; D is ambiguous. CDR3 length: 12 amino acids. Trimming took 5 bases from V and 5 from J, leaving 9 bases between them. CDR1 is MDHEN, CDR2 SYDVKM, per germline. The CDR3 loop reads CASSITETEAFF. The CDR3 DNA follows: TGTGCCAGCAGTATAACGGAGACTGAAGCTTTCTTT.

This chain connects TRBV12-3 or TRBV12-4 to TRBJ1-1, with D unresolved. The CDR3 sequence is 13 residues long. V shed 2 bases and J shed 2 bases, with 6 bases lying between them. The CDR3 sequence is CASSLWGNTEAFF. The CDR3 region has the DNA TGTGCCAGCAGTTTATGGGGAAACACTGAAGCTTTCTTT.

The rearrangement uses TRBV5-6 and TRBJ1-5; 7 nucleotides line up with TRBD1. The CDR3 is 16 amino acids. Germline CDR1 and CDR2: SGHDT and YYEEEE. V trimming: 5 bases; J trimming: 6 bases; junction bases outside the gene matches: 14. The chain's CDR3 is CASRWRQGRFVQPQHF. In nucleotides, the CDR3 is TGTGCCAGCAGATGGAGACAGGGTCGTTTTGTTCAGCCCCAGCATTTT.

This chain links TRBV20-1 with TRBJ2-3; D is perhaps TRBD1 or TRBD2 (5 bases each). Germline CDR1 is DFQATT and CDR2 is SNEGSKA (reference sequence). Trimming stripped 6 bases from V and 2 bases from J, with 15 bases between. The CDR3 length is 14 residues. CDR3 sequence: CSAQRGALTDTQYF. In DNA form, the CDR3 reads TGCAGTGCCCAGAGAGGGGCCCTCACAGATACGCAGTATTTT.

This clonotype was seen only once. V gene TRBV28 combines with J gene TRBJ1-5, with D possibly being TRBD1 (5 bases). CDR1 MDHEN and CDR2 SYDVKM come from the germline V gene. This CDR3 comprises 14 residues. V dropped 6 bases and J dropped 6 bases, with 15 bases sitting between them. CDR3 region: CASRPQGNRQPQHF. DNA for the CDR3: TGTGCCAGCAGGCCCCAGGGAAACCGTCAGCCCCAGCATTTT.